This T cell receptor (beta chain) comes out of a study of T cell responses to AZD1222 COVID-19 vaccine. Study overall: Second doses at about 4 or about 12 weeks were pooled.

Whole-study findings and limits: Variant regions that are unmutated are reportedly the target of nearly half of spike-specific TCRs. Spike-specific TCR breadth rose after two AZD1222 doses, and depth rose as well.

Sequenced by immunoSEQ multiplex PCR; TCRdb stores in-frame clones only, minus some. The data show 100,000 to 120,000 clones, approximately 87% seen once. For this clone: The antigen is not known.

The CDR3 covers 13 residues. V gave up 2 bases and J gave up 0 bases, with 2 bases separating them. Germline values: CDR1 MNHEY, CDR2 SMNVEV (reference sequence). Sample: peripheral blood, taken on day 0 of AZD1222 vaccination. The receptor was isolated from an adult in good health. This chain connects TRBV27 to TRBJ2-1; D uncertain. The CDR3 protein is CASSLPSYNEQFF. The CDR3 DNA is TGTGCCAGCAGTTTACCCTCCTACAATGAGCAGTTCTTC.